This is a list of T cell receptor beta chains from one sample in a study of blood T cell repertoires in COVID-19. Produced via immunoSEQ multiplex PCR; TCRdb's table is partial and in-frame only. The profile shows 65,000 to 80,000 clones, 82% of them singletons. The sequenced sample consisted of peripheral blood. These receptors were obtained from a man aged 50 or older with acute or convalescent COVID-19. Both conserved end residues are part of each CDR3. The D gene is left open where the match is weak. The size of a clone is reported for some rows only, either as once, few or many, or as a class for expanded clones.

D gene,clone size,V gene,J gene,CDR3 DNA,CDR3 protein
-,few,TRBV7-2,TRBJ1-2,TGTGCCAGCGGCCCCTCGTGGAGGGCTGGCTACACCTTC,CASGPSWRAGYTF
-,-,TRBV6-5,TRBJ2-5,TGTGCCAGCTCTTTCCGGGGGGCCTACCAAGAGACCCAGTACTTC,CASSFRGAYQETQYF
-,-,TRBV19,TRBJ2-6,TGTGCCAGTAGTGCTCTATACTCTGGGGCCAACGTCCTGACTTTC,CASSALYSGANVLTF
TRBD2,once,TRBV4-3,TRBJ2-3,TGCGCCAGCAGCCAAGATCCGGCGGGAGATGTGGGAGATACGCAGTATTTT,CASSQDPAGDVGDTQYF
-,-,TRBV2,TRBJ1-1,TGTGCCAGCAGTTCCGGTAGGGGTGAAGCTTTCTTT,CASSSGRGEAFF
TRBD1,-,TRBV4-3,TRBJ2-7,TGCGCCAGCAGCCGCGGGACAGGACTTACCCAGACCTACGAGCAGTACTTC,CASSRGTGLTQTYEQYF
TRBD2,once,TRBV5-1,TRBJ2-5,TGCGCCAGCAGCTTGAGACCTAGCGGGCAAGAGACCCAGTACTTC,CASSLRPSGQETQYF
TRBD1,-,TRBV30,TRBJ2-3,TGTTCGACAGGGGGTAGCACAGATACGCAGTATTTT,CSTGGSTDTQYF
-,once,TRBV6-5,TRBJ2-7,TGTGCCAGCGCACAGGGCACTCAGTACTTC,CASAQGTQYF
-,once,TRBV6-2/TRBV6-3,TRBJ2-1,TGTGCCAGCAGTGACCCCGGGACACGTCCCTACAATGAGCAGTTCTTC,CASSDPGTRPYNEQFF
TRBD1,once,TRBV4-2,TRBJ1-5,TGTGCCAGCAGCCAAGACGGCAGGGGGACGAGCAATCAGCCCCAGCATTTT,CASSQDGRGTSNQPQHF
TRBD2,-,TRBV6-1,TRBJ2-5,TGTGCCAGCAGTGAACAACTAGCGGGGGACCAAGAGACCCAGTACTTC,CASSEQLAGDQETQYF
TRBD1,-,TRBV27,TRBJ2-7,TGTGCCAGCAGTCTGGACAGGGGCGGCTACGAGCAGTACTTC,CASSLDRGGYEQYF
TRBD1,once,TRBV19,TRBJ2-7,TGTGCCAGTAAATCGGGACAGGGGGTCTACGAGCAGTACTTC,CASKSGQGVYEQYF
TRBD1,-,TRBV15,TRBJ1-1,TGTGCCACCAGCTCACAGGGGCTAACGACTGAAGCTTTCTTT,CATSSQGLTTEAFF
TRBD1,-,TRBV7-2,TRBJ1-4,TGTGCCAGCAGCTTCCCGGGACAGGGAGAAAAACTGTTTTTT,CASSFPGQGEKLFF
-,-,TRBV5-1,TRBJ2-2,TGCGCCAGCAGCTTGTCTCCGACAGCGAACACCGGGGAGCTGTTTTTT,CASSLSPTANTGELFF
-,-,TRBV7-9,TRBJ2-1,TGTGCCAGCAGCTTTACGGGGACCTACAATGAGCAGTTCTTC,CASSFTGTYNEQFF
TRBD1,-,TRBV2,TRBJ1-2,TGTGCCAGCAGCCCGGGACAGGACTATGGCTACACCTTC,CASSPGQDYGYTF
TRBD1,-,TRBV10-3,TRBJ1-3,TGTGCCATCAGTCCCGGGACAGCTCTCTCTGGAAACACCATATATTTT,CAISPGTALSGNTIYF
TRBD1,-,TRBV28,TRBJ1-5,TGTGCCAGCAGGTACGGGACAGGGGGTCCCCAGCATTTT,CASRYGTGGPQHF
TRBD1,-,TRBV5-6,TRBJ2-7,TGTGCCAGCAGCGGGGGGACAGGGGGCCCCTACGAGCAGTACTTC,CASSGGTGGPYEQYF
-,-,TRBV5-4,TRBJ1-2,TGTGCCAGCAGACGCGAAGTTTATGGCTACACCTTC,CASRREVYGYTF
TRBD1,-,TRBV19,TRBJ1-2,TGTGCCAGTAGTCCAGTGGACAGGGAATATGGCTACACCTTC,CASSPVDREYGYTF
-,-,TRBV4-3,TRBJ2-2,TGCGCCAGCAGCCCCTCGGTCAGGGTGGAGACCGGGGAGCTGTTTTTT,CASSPSVRVETGELFF
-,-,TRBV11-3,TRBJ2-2,TGTGCCAGCAGCTTCCCAGGAGGCGGGGAGCTGTTTTTT,CASSFPGGGELFF
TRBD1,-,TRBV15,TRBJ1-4,TGTGCCACCAGCAGCGGGACAGGGGTTGAAAAACTGTTTTTT,CATSSGTGVEKLFF
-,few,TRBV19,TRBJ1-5,TGTGCCAGTAGTACACGGGGTTACGATCAGCCCCAGCATTTT,CASSTRGYDQPQHF
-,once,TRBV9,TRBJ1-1,TGTGCCAGCAGCGTTACCTCTGTGGGGGGTGAAGCTTTCTTT,CASSVTSVGGEAFF
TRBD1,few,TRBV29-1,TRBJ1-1,TGCAGCGTTGGGGTCCCGACAGGGTTGGGATTCTTT,CSVGVPTGLGFF
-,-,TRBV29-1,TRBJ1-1,TGCAGCGTTCAGAAACAGGGCAACCAGTGGGAAGCTTTCTTT,CSVQKQGNQWEAFF
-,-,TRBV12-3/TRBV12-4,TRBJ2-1,TGTGCCAGCAGTCCCGGGATCTACAATGAGCAGTTCTTC,CASSPGIYNEQFF
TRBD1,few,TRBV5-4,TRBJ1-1,TGTGCCAGCAGCCAGGACAGGGTTCGGAACACTGAAGCTTTCTTT,CASSQDRVRNTEAFF
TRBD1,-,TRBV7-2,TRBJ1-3,TGTGCCAGCAGCATACAGGGGGGGTCTGGAAACACCATATATTTT,CASSIQGGSGNTIYF
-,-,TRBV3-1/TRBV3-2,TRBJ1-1,TGTGCCAGCAGCCAAGCCCCGTCAGGTGCTGGCACTGAAGCTTTCTTT,CASSQAPSGAGTEAFF
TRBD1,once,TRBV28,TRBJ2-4,TGTGCCAGCAGCCCAACCGGGACAGGGGACAAAAACATTCAGTACTTC,CASSPTGTGDKNIQYF
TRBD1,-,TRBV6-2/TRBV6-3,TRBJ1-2,TGTGCCAGCAGTAGACAGGGAATCGGCTATGGCTACACCTTC,CASSRQGIGYGYTF
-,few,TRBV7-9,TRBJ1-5,TGTGCCAGCAGCTTAGTTTCGACAGAGGGCAATCAGCCCCAGCATTTT,CASSLVSTEGNQPQHF
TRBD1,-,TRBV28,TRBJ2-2,TGTGCCAGCAGTGAAGGGGGCGCCGGCACCGGGGAGCTGTTTTTT,CASSEGGAGTGELFF
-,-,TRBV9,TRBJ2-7,TGTGCCAGCAGCCCAGGGTCGCGAAGTAACTACGAGCAGTACTTC,CASSPGSRSNYEQYF
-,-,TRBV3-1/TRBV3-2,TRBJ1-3,TGTGCCAGCAGCCAAGTAGTATCCGGAAACACCATATATTTT,CASSQVVSGNTIYF
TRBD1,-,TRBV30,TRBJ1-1,TGTGCCTGGAGTGGGCGCCCGGGACAGGGTGTCCCCGGCGCTTTCTTT,CAWSGRPGQGVPGAFF
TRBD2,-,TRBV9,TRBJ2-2,TGTGCCAGCAGCGCCGGACTAGCGGGAGACACCGGGGAGCTGTTTTTT,CASSAGLAGDTGELFF
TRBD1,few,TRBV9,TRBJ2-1,TGTGCCAGCAGCCCCCACGCTACCGGACAGGGGGCAAATGAGCAGTTCTTC,CASSPHATGQGANEQFF
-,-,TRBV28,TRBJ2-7,TGTGCCAGCAGTAGCCCCCCTAGTCTTAGCGACGAGCAGTACTTC,CASSSPPSLSDEQYF
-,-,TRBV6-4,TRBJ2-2,TGTGCCAGCAGTCCATCTATTCTGGGGGCCACCGGGGAGCTGTTTTTT,CASSPSILGATGELFF
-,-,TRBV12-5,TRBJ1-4,TGTGCTAGTGGCTCCGGGGTGGGGTGGGGTGAAAAACTGTTTTTT,CASGSGVGWGEKLFF
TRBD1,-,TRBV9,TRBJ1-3,TGTGCCAGCAGCGTAGGCCCCACAGGGGGATACGGAAACACCATATATTTT,CASSVGPTGGYGNTIYF
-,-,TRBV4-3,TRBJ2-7,TGCGCCAGCAGCCAAGATAGGGCGGGATCCTACGAGCAGTACTTC,CASSQDRAGSYEQYF
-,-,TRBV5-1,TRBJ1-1,TGCGCCAGCAGCTTGGGAGACACTGAAGCTTTCTTT,CASSLGDTEAFF
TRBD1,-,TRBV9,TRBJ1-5,TGTGCCAGCAGCGTAGGGGGGACAGGGGTCCAGCCCCAGCATTTT,CASSVGGTGVQPQHF
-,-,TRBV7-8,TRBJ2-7,TGTGCCAGCAGCGCGGCGGCTCGATACGAGCAGTACTTC,CASSAAARYEQYF
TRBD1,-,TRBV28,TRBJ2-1,TGTGCCAGCAGTTTACCTTTGGGACAGGGCCCCTACAATGAGCAGTTCTTC,CASSLPLGQGPYNEQFF
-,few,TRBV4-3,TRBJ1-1,TGCGCCAGCAGCCAAGAGCGAGCTATAAACACTGAAGCTTTCTTT,CASSQERAINTEAFF